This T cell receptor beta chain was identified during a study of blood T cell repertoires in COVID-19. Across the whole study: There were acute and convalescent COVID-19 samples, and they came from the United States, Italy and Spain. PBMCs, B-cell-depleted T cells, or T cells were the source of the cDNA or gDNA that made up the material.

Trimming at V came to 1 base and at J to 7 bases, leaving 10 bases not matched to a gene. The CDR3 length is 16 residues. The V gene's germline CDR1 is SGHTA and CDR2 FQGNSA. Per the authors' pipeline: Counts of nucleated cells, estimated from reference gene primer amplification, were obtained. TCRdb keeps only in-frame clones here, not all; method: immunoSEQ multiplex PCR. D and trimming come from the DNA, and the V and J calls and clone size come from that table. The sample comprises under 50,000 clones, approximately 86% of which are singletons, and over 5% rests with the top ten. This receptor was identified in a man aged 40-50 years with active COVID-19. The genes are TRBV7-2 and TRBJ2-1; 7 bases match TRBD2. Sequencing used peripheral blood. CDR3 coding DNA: TGTGCCAGCAGCTTAGGACGCAGGGAACTAGCGAATGAGCAGTTCTTC. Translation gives CASSLGRRELANEQFF.